The 22 T cell receptor beta chains below come from one sample, sequenced in a study of human versus mouse CDR3 diversity and MHC coevolution. The protocol was immunoSEQ multiplex PCR, while the TCRdb copy is restricted to in-frame clones and leaves out a portion. The sample shows 55,000 to 65,000 clones, around 94% of them seen only once. Sequenced: naive CD4+ T cells from blood. Subset defined: CD45RO-negative CD62L-positive naive CD4 T cells. These receptors were obtained from a person aged 55 to 75 in good health.

Here the CDR3 reads CASSPRDRGTKNTDTQYF. The CDR3 DNA reads as TGCGCCAGCAGCCCCCGGGACAGGGGAACCAAAAACACAGATACGCAGTATTTT. The chain has TRBV5-1 and TRBJ2-3; 10 bases match TRBD1. The CDR3 length is 18 residues. The V gene end was trimmed by 4 bases and the J gene end by 2 bases; junction bases not matched to a gene: 13. Germline V lookup: CDR1 SGHRS, CDR2 YFSETQ.

The V and J genes are TRBV29-1 and TRBJ2-1; 10 bases line up with TRBD2. Germline CDR1 is SQVTM and CDR2 is ANQGSEA. The CDR3 length is 19 residues. The trim removed 6 bases at V and 0 bases at J, leaving 17 bases unmatched. The CDR3 DNA reads TGCAGCGTCCCTCCCGGACTAGCGGACCCCGGGGGCTCCTACAATGAGCAGTTCTTC. Amino acid sequence: CSVPPGLADPGGSYNEQFF.

V is TRBV20-1 and J is TRBJ2-7; no clear D. Trimming shortened V by 5 bases and J by 2 bases, and 7 bases separated the two germline ends. The CDR3 sequence is 11 residues long. In germline, CDR1 is DFQATT, CDR2 SNEGSKA (reference sequence). The CDR3 region is CSAGLAYEQYF. The CDR3 DNA is TGCAGTGCTGGGCTTGCCTACGAGCAGTACTTC.

The V gene is TRBV5-1, the J gene TRBJ1-1, with TRBD1 identical over 7 bases. Germline CDR1 is SGHRS and CDR2 is YFSETQ. The CDR3 is 16 residues long. V lost 0 bases to trimming and J lost 0 bases; unmatched junction nucleotides: 5. The CDR3, as DNA: TGCGCCAGCAGCTTGGGGCCAGGGGGAGTGAACACTGAAGCTTTCTTT. Protein: CASSLGPGGVNTEAFF.

Written as DNA, the CDR3 is TGTGCCAGCAGCTTACATCCTAGCGGGAGTGGAGAGACCCAGTACTTC. Protein: CASSLHPSGSGETQYF. This chain uses TRBV7-7 with TRBJ2-5; TRBD2 matches 10 bases. After removal of 2 bases from V and 4 bases from J, the junction contained 7 bases not matched to a gene. Per germline, CDR1 SSHAT and CDR2 FNYEAQ (reference sequence). CDR3 length: 16 residues. The variable domain in full, completed from reference TRBV7-7 and TRBJ2-5, reads GAGVSQSPRYKVTKRGQDVTLRCDPISSHATLYWYQQALGQGPEFLTYFNYEAQPDKSGLPSDRFSAERPEGSISTLTIQRTEQRDSAMYRCASSLHPSGSGETQYFGPGTRLLVL.

The chain is built from TRBV21-1 and TRBJ2-1; the table assigns TRBD2, which was not confirmed against the DNA. TRBV21-1 is a documented pseudogene. This CDR3 is built from 13 residues. CDR3 sequence: CASSKAGANEQFF. In DNA, the CDR3 is TGTGCCAGCAGCAAAGCCGGAGCCAATGAGCAGTTCTTC.

The genes are TRBV21-1 and TRBJ2-1; TRBD2, the D gene given by the table, was not confirmed from the DNA. TRBV21-1 is a documented pseudogene. The CDR3 is made up of 17 amino acids. The CDR3 reads CASSPLRGGGRNNEQFF. The CDR3 DNA follows: TGTGCCAGCAGCCCTCTGAGAGGGGGGGGACGAAACAATGAGCAGTTCTTC.

The chain recombines TRBV11-2 with TRBJ2-3; 9 nucleotides match TRBD1. The CDR3 consists of 15 residues. With V trimmed by 4 bases and J by 3 bases, 5 bases remained unmatched. In germline, CDR1 is SGHAT, CDR2 FQNNGV. This CDR3 reads CASSWTGTGTDTQYF. The CDR3 DNA reads as TGTGCCAGCAGCTGGACCGGGACAGGGACAGATACGCAGTATTTT.

V is TRBV6-1 and J is TRBJ2-7; no definite D call. The V end lost 10 bases, the J end lost 2 bases, and 9 bases lay between the germline ends. The CDR3 length is 11 residues. CDR1 is MNHNS and CDR2 is SASEGT in the germline V gene. CDR3: CATRPAYEQYF. CDR3 nucleotide sequence: TGTGCCACCCGCCCGGCCTACGAGCAGTACTTC.

This sequence joins TRBV30 and TRBJ2-1, with a possible D match to TRBD2 (6 bases). Germline CDR1 GTSNPN, CDR2 SVGIG (reference sequence). The CDR3 contains 14 residues. Trimming removed 1 base from V and 8 bases from J, with 15 bases in between. For the CDR3, the DNA is TGTGCCTGGAGTGGTGGCGGGGATGGGGATGAGCAGTTCTTC. Translating gives CAWSGGGDGDEQFF. Complete variable domain (other parts from reference TRBV30 and TRBJ2-1): SQTIHQWPATLVQPVGSPLSLECTVEGTSNPNLYWYRQAAGRGLQLLFYSVGIGQISSEVPQNLSASRPQDRQFILSSKKLLLSDSGFYLCAWSGGGDGDEQFFGPGTRLTVL.

In regard to this clone: Likely a read error: the CDR3 ends without its conserved phenylalanine or tryptophan. The chain recombines TRBV30 with TRBJ2-7; the D gene is possibly TRBD2 (5 bases). The V and J ends lost 7 bases and 4 bases respectively, with 14 bases between them. The CDR3 is made up of 12 amino acids. The germline gives CDR1 GTSNPN, CDR2 SVGIG (reference sequence). As DNA, the CDR3 is TGTGCCTTTGCGAGGGAAGAGTACGAGCAGTACCTC. Translated: CAFAREEYEQYL.

The rearrangement uses TRBV5-8 and TRBJ2-5, with a possible D match to TRBD2 (6 bases). The CDR3 spans 14 residues. Germline CDR1 SGHTS, CDR2 YDEGEE. V dropped 1 base and J dropped 5 bases, with 12 bases sitting between them. CDR3: CASSLSPGGETQYF. The CDR3 bases are TGTGCCAGCAGCTTGTCGCCAGGAGGGGAGACCCAGTACTTC.

V and J are TRBV7-8 and TRBJ2-1; 12 bases fit TRBD1. Germline V CDR1 and CDR2: SGHVS, FQNEAQ. Germline trimming cut 1 base from V and 8 bases from J; bases unmatched to any gene: 9. The CDR3 extends over 17 amino acids. Here the CDR3 reads CASSLVGAGQGAHEQFF. The CDR3 nucleotides read TGTGCCAGCAGCTTAGTTGGAGCGGGACAGGGGGCACATGAGCAGTTCTTC.

The chain combines TRBV5-6 with TRBJ2-3, with D tentatively TRBD2 (7 bases). Germline loops: CDR1 SGHDT, CDR2 YYEEEE. This CDR3 comprises 15 residues. V lost 2 bases to trimming and J lost 4 bases, with 14 bases between them. The chain's CDR3 is CASSLGGGAPDTQYF. The CDR3 DNA is TGTGCCAGCAGCTTAGGGGGAGGGGCCCCAGATACGCAGTATTTT.

This clone was detected once. This chain connects TRBV27 to TRBJ2-1; the match to TRBD2 covers 13 bases. Germline V gene lookup returns CDR1 MNHEY and CDR2 SMNVEV (reference sequence). V was clipped by 6 bases and J by 6 bases; unmatched bases: 5. This CDR3 is built from 15 residues. The DNA for the CDR3 is TGTGCCAGCAGCGCCGGGACTAGCGGGATCAATGAGCAGTTCTTC. This sequence encodes CASSAGTSGINEQFF.

This chain connects TRBV19 to TRBJ2-2; 9 bases match TRBD2. This CDR3 is 18 amino acids long. V was pared by 5 bases and J by 6 bases, with 16 bases of the junction left unmatched. The germline CDR1 and CDR2 sequences are LNHDA and SQIVND (reference sequence). The CDR3 coding sequence is TGTGCCAGTAGTGGTACCCTACTAGCGGGCCTAGGGGCCGGGGAGCTGTTTTTT. Amino acid sequence: CASSGTLLAGLGAGELFF.

This chain joins TRBV25-1 and TRBJ2-3; D gene uncertain. This CDR3 region has 14 residues. CDR1 MGHDK and CDR2 SYGVNS come from the germline V gene. V lost 6 bases and J lost 2, with 12 bases in between. The CDR3 nucleotides are TGTGCCAGCAGGGCCCTTTTTTCCACAGATACGCAGTATTTT. Translating it yields CASRALFSTDTQYF.

This chain joins TRBV19 and TRBJ2-2, with 9 nucleotides matching TRBD1. Trimming at V came to 2 bases and at J to 0 bases, leaving 1 base not matched to a gene. This CDR3 contains 16 residues. Germline V gene lookup returns CDR1 LNHDA and CDR2 SQIVND (reference sequence). CDR3 sequence (DNA): TGTGCCAGTAGTATAAGACAGGGGGCGAACACCGGGGAGCTGTTTTTT. Its translation: CASSIRQGANTGELFF.

CDR3 DNA sequence: TGTGCCAGCAGTAGACTGGGACAGGCCTCCTACGAGCAGTACTTC. Protein sequence: CASSRLGQASYEQYF. This chain links TRBV6-5 with TRBJ2-7, with TRBD1 identical over 8 bases. The CDR3 spans 15 residues. The trim removed 5 bases at V and 0 bases at J, leaving 6 bases unmatched. CDR1 is MNHEY and CDR2 is SVGAGI in the germline V gene.

The chain couples TRBV7-2 to TRBJ2-7, with a possible D match to TRBD2 (7 bases). CDR3 length: 16 amino acids. Trimming shortened V by 1 base and J by 0 bases, and 13 bases separated the two germline ends. Germline CDR1 and CDR2: SGHTA and FQGNSA. CDR3 sequence reads: CASSLGGGGISYEQYF. CDR3 in DNA: TGTGCCAGCAGCTTAGGGGGGGGCGGAATCTCCTACGAGCAGTACTTC.

The chain couples TRBV2 to TRBJ1-1, with TRBD1 as a possible D gene (5 bases). V was shortened by 3 bases and J by 12 bases, with 11 bases between the two germline ends. CDR1 SNHLY and CDR2 FYNNEI come from the germline V gene. The CDR3 totals 11 residues. In DNA, the CDR3 is TGTGCCAGCAGTGAGAGGACAACGACTTTCTTT. Translating gives CASSERTTTFF.

The chain uses TRBV7-3 and TRBJ2-2, with 8 bases identical to TRBD1. The CDR3 length is 17 residues. Germline V lookup: CDR1 SGHTA, CDR2 FQGTGA. Germline trimming cut 2 bases from V and 4 bases from J; bases unmatched to any gene: 9. CDR3 in DNA: TGTGCCAGCAGCTTATGGAGTCAGGGGGCCCTCACCGGGGAGCTGTTTTTT. As protein: CASSLWSQGALTGELFF. The complete variable domain, with remaining parts taken from reference TRBV7-3 and TRBJ2-2, reads GAGVSQTPSNKVTEKGKYVELRCDPISGHTALYWYRQSLGQGPEFLIYFQGTGAADDSGLPNDRFFAVRPEGSVSTLKIQRTERGDSAVYLCASSLWSQGALTGELFFGEGSRLTVL.